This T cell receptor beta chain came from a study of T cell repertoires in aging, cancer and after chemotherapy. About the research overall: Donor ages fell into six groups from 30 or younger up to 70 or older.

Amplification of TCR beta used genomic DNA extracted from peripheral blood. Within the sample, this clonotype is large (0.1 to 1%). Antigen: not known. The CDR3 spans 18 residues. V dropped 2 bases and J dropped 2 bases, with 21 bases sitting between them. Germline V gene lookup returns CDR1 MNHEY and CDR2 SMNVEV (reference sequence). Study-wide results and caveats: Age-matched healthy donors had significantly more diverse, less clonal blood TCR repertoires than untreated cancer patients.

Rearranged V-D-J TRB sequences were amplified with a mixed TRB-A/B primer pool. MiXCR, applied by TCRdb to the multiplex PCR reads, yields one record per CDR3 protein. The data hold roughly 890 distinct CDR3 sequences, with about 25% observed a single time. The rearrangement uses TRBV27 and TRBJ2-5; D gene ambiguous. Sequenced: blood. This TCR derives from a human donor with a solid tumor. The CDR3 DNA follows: TGTGCCAGCAGTTTAGGTATAGGTGCGCGACTCTCACAAGAGACCCAGTACTTC. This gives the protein CASSLGIGARLSQETQYF.